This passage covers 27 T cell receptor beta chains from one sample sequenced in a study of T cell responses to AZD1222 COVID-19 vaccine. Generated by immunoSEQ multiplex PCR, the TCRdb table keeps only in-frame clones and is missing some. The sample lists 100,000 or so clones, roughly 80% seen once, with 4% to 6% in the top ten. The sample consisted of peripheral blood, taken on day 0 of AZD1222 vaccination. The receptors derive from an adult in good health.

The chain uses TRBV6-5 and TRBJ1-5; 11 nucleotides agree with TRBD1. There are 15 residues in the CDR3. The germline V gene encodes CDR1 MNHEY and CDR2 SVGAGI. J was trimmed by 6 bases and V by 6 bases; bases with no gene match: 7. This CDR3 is CASSFGTGGFQPQHF. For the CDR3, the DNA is TGTGCCAGCAGCTTTGGGACAGGGGGATTTCAGCCCCAGCATTTT.

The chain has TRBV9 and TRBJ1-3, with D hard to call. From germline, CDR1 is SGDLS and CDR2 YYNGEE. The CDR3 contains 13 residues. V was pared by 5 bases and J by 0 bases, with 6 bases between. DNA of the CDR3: TGTGCCAGCAGTACCACCTCTGGAAACACCATATATTTT. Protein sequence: CASSTTSGNTIYF.

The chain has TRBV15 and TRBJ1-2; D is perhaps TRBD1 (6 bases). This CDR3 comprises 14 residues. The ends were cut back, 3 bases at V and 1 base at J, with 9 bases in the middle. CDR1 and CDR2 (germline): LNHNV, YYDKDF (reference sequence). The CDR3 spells CATSSGRGNYGYTF. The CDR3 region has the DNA TGTGCCACCAGCAGTGGCAGGGGTAACTATGGCTACACCTTC.

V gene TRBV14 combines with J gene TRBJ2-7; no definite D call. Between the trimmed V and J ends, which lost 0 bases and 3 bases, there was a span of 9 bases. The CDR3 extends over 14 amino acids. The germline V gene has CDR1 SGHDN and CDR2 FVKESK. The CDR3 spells CASSQDLNSYEQYF. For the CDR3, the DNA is TGTGCCAGCAGCCAAGATCTTAACAGCTACGAGCAGTACTTC.

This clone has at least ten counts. CDR3 amino acids: CASSPSGGSPDTQYF. CDR3 sequence (DNA): TGTGCCAGCAGCCCTAGCGGGGGGTCCCCAGATACGCAGTATTTT. The chain recombines TRBV7-2 with TRBJ2-3, with 11 bases fitting TRBD2. CDR1 SGHTA and CDR2 FQGNSA come from the germline V gene. The CDR3 covers 15 residues. Trimming cost V 5 bases and J 4 bases; bases outside gene matches: 5.

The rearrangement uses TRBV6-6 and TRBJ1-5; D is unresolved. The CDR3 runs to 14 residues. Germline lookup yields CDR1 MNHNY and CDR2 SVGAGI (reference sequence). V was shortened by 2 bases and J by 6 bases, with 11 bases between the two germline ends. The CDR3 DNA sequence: TGTGCCAGCAGTTACGGGTCAGAGCCTCAGCCCCAGCATTTT. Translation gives CASSYGSEPQPQHF.

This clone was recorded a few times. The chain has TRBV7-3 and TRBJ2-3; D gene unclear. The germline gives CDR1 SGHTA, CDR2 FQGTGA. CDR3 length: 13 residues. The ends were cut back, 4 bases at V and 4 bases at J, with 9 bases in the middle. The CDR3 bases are TGTGCCAGCAGCTCTATCTTCCCAGATACGCAGTATTTT. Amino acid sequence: CASSSIFPDTQYF.

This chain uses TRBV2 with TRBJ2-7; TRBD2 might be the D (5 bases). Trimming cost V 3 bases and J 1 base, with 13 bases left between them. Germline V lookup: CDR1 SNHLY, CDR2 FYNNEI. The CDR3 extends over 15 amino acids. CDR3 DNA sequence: TGTGCCAGCAGTGAGCTAGCTTCCGTGTCCTACGAGCAGTACTTC. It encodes CASSELASVSYEQYF.

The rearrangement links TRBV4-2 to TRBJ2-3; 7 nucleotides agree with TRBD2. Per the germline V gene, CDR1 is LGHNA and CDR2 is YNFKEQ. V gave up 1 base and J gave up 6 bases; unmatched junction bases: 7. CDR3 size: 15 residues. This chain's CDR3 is CASSQGRLASDTQYF. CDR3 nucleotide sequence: TGTGCCAGCAGCCAAGGGAGACTAGCTTCTGATACGCAGTATTTT.

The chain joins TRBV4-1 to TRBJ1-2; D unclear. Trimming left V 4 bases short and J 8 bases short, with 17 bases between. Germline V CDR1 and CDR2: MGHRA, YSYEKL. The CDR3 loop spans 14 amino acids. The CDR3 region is CASSRHVDRGGYTF. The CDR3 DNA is TGCGCCAGCAGCCGACACGTTGACCGGGGAGGCTACACCTTC.

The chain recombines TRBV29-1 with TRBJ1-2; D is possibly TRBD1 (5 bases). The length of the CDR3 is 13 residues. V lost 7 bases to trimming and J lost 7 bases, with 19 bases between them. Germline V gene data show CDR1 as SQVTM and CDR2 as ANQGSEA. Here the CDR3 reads CSARDSPRGGYTF. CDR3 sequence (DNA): TGCAGCGCCCGGGACTCCCCGCGGGGTGGCTACACCTTC.

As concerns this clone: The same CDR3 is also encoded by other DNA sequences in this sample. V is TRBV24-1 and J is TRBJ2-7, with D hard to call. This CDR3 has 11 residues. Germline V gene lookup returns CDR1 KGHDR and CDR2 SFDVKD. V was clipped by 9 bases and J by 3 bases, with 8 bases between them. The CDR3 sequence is CATSGGYEQYF. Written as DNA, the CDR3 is TGTGCCACCTCCGGCGGCTACGAGCAGTACTTC.

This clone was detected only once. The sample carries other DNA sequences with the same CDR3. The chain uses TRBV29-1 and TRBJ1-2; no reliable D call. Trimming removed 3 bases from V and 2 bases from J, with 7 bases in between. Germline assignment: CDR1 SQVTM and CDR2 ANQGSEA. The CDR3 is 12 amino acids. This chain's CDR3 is CSVETANYGYTF. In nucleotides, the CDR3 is TGCAGCGTTGAGACCGCAAACTATGGCTACACCTTC.

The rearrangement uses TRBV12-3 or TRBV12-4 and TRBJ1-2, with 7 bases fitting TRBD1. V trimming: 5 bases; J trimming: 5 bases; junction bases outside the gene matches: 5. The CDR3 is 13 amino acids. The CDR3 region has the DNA TGTGCCAGCAGTAAGAGACAGGGTTATGGCTACACCTTC. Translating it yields CASSKRQGYGYTF.

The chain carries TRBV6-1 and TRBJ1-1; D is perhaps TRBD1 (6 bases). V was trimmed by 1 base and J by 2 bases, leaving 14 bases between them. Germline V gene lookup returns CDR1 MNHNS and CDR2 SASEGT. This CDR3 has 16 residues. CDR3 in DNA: TGTGCCAGCAGTGAAGAGCTTGCAGGGGTCAACACTGAAGCTTTCTTT. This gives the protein CASSEELAGVNTEAFF.

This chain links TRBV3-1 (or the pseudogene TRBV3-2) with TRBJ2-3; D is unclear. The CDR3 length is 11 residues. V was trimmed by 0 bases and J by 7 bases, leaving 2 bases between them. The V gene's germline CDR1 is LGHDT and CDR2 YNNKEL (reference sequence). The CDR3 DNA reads TGTGCCAGCAGCCAAGAAAATACGCAGTATTTT. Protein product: CASSQENTQYF.

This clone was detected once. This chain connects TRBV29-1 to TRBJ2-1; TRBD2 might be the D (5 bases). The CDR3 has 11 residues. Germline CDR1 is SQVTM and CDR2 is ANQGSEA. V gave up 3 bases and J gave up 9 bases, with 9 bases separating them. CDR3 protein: CSVDGRGEQFF. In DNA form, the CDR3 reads TGCAGCGTTGATGGTCGGGGTGAGCAGTTCTTC.

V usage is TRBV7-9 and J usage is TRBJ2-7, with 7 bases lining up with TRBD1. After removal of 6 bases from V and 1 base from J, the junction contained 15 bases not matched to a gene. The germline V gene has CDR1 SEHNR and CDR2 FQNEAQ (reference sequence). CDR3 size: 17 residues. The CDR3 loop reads CASRPVRVGTESYEQYF. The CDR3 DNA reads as TGTGCCAGCAGACCAGTCCGTGTGGGGACAGAGTCCTACGAGCAGTACTTC.

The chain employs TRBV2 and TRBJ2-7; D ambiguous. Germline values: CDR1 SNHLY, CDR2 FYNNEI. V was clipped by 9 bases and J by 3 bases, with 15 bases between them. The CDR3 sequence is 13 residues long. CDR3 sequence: CAREPVKGYEQYF. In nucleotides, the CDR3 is TGTGCCAGAGAACCCGTGAAAGGCTACGAGCAGTACTTC.

The CDR3 region is CSAQGATYEQYF. In DNA form, the CDR3 reads TGCAGCGCACAGGGGGCTACCTACGAGCAGTACTTC. J is TRBJ2-7 and V is TRBV29-1; 9 bases match TRBD1. V was pared by 7 bases and J by 2 bases, with 3 bases of the junction left unmatched. CDR3 length: 12 amino acids. CDR1 and CDR2 (germline): SQVTM, ANQGSEA.

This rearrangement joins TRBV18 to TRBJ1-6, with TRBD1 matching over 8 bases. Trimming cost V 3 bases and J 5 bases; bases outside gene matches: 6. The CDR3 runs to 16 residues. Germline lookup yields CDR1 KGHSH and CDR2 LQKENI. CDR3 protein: CASSPGQGRNNSPLHF. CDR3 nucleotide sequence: TGTGCCAGCTCACCTGGACAGGGTAGAAATAATTCACCCCTCCACTTT. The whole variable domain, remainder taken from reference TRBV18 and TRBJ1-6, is NAGVMQNPRHLVRRRGQEARLRCSPMKGHSHVYWYRQLPEEGLKFMVYLQKENIIDESGMPKERFSAEFPKEGPSILRIQQVVRGDSAAYFCASSPGQGRNNSPLHFGNGTRLTVT.

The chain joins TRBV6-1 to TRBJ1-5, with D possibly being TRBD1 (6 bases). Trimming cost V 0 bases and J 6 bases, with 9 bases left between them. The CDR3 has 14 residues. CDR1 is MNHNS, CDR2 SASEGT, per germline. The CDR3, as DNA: TGTGCCAGCAGTGAAGCGGGGGGCGGTCAGCCCCAGCATTTT. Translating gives CASSEAGGGQPQHF.

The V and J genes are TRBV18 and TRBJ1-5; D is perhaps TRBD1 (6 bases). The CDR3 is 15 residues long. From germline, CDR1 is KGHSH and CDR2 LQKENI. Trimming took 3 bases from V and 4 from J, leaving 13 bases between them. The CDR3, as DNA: TGTGCCAGCTCACCGGCGAGGGGGGGAAATCAGCCCCAGCATTTT. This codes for CASSPARGGNQPQHF.

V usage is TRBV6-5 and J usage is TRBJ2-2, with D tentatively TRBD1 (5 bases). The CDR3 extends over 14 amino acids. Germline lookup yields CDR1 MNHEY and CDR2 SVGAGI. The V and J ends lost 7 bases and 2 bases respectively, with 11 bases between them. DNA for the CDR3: TGTGCCAGCAAAGAGACAGTAAACACCGGGGAGCTGTTTTTT. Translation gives CASKETVNTGELFF.

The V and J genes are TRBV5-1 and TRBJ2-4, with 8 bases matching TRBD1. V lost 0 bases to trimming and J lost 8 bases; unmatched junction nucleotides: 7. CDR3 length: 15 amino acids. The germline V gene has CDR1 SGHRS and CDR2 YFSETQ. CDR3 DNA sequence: TGCGCCAGCAGCTTGGAGATACAGGGGGAGGACATTCAGTACTTC. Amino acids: CASSLEIQGEDIQYF.

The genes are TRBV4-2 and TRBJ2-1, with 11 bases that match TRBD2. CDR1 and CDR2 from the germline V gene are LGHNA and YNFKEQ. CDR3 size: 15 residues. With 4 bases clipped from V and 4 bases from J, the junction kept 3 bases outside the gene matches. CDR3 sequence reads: CASSRGTSGYNEQFF. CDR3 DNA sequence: TGTGCCAGCAGCCGCGGGACTAGCGGTTACAATGAGCAGTTCTTC.

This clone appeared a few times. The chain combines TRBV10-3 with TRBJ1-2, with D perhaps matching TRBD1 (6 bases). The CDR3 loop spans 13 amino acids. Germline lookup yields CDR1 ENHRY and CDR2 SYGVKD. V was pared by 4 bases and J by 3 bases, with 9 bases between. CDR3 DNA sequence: TGTGCCATCAGTGCCCGGACAGACTATGGCTACACCTTC. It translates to CAISARTDYGYTF.